In this sample, the clone carrying this T cell receptor (beta chain) turned up a few times. The entirety of the isolated RNA underwent reverse transcription, so expressed TCRB transcripts were sequenced. This table comes from immunoSEQ multiplex PCR, and its TCRdb copy is limited to in-frame clones, with some not included. Of a few hundred thousand clones listed, roughly a tenth were seen once; the top ten hold 1% to 1.5%. This entry is derived from a study of beta chain features in type 1 diabetes. Germline V gene lookup returns CDR1 SEHNR and CDR2 FQNEAQ (reference sequence). The CDR3 has 13 amino acids. V trimming: 0 bases; J trimming: 4 bases; junction bases outside the gene matches: 0.

The rearrangement links TRBV7-9 to TRBJ2-7, with 7 bases matching TRBD1. This sequence was found in a man aged 18 to 29 in good health. The sample taken for sequencing was central memory CD4+ T cells from blood. The CDR3 DNA follows: TGTGCCAGCAGCTTAGCGGACAGGTACGAGCAGTACTTC. Its protein is CASSLADRYEQYF.